This is a list of T cell receptor beta chains from one sample in a study of shared clonotypes between healthy human individuals. The table came from immunoSEQ multiplex PCR; TCRdb's copy has only in-frame clones and leaves some out. The repertoire holds approximately 2.1 million clones, with approximately 93% as singletons. What was sequenced was naive CD4+ T cells from PBMCs. These TCRs come from a young man in good health. Some clones in this sample may be carry-over from other donors' samples. Both conserved end residues are part of each CDR3.

>TRBJ2-5|TRBV29-1
CSLSGTGETQYF
>TRBJ2-3|TRBV6-1
CASRKGSKADTQYF
>TRBJ1-5|TRBV27
CASSPINRGGNQPQHF
>TRBJ2-1|TRBV27
CASSPRLAGAYNEQFF
>TRBJ1-5|TRBV18
CASSSRDRGVGQPQHF
>TRBJ1-5|TRBV6-1
CASSEDNLGNQPQHF
>TRBJ2-1|TRBV5-1
CASSLIHSSDNEQFF
>TRBJ2-1|TRBV14
CASSPDPAREQFF
>TRBJ2-3|TRBV9
CASSVGAGGPSDTQYF
>TRBJ2-1|TRBV7-9
CASSFRASGSSYNEQFF
>TRBJ2-3|TRBV6-1
CASKTSGSTDTQYF
>TRBJ2-3|TRBV11-2
CASVHRGRTDTQYF
>TRBJ2-5|TRBV30
CAWRDFTLETQYF
>TRBJ2-3|TRBV9
CASSVDSGRTDTQYF
>TRBJ2-7|TRBV5-1
CASSTRSGAYEQYF
>TRBJ1-4|TRBV5-4
CASSLAGPNEKLFF
>TRBJ2-2|TRBV5-1
CASRQEPNTGELFF
>TRBJ1-5|TRBV19
CASSIAGGITSNQPQHF
>TRBJ2-1|TRBV4-3
CASRQTGTSIHEQFF
>TRBJ1-3|TRBV28
CASSLLHGISGNTIYF
>TRBJ1-1|TRBV7-3
CASSVTALTEAFF
>TRBJ2-1|TRBV7-6
CASSLPPSGNYNEQFF
>TRBJ2-1|TRBV15
CATSRVLSGNEQFF
>TRBJ2-5|TRBV7-9
CASSLGQQGGETQYF
>TRBJ1-2|TRBV28
CASRPPPDTYGYTF
>TRBJ1-2|TRBV27
CASQALGNYGYTF
>TRBJ2-7|TRBV5-6
CASNHRGPPYEQYF
>TRBJ2-7|TRBV7-9
CASSPAGYEQYF
>TRBJ2-7|TRBV11-2
CASSRGHGQSYEQYF
>TRBJ1-3|TRBV2
CASTVESGNTIYF
>TRBJ2-7|TRBV28
CASRSRGQGTYEQYF
>TRBJ1-1|TRBV7-2
CASAPRGNTEAFF
>TRBJ2-7|TRBV6-6
CASRKGQGVSYEQYF
>TRBJ2-2|TRBV4-1
CASSQQGASNTGELFF
>TRBJ2-5|TRBV7-3
CASSFVAGEETQYF
>TRBJ2-5|TRBV20-1
CSAPIGETQYF
>TRBJ2-7|TRBV30
CAWSAGEDYEQYF
>TRBJ1-1|TRBV7-9
CASSPWTGPNTEAFF
>TRBJ2-6|TRBV15
CATSRAFGANVLTF
>TRBJ2-7|TRBV9
CASSVGLSGDEQYF
>TRBJ2-7|TRBV5-1
CASSPMSLAGGREQYF
>TRBJ2-2|TRBV10-3
CAISVVGGGPNTGELFF
>TRBJ1-2|TRBV28
CASSSSQGGLYGYTF
>TRBJ1-3|TRBV7-2
CASSWKQGLISGNTIYF
>TRBJ2-1|TRBV7-3
CASSQGLAVNNEQFF
>TRBJ1-2|TRBV28
CASSLTPGQGDSYTF
>TRBJ2-1|TRBV5-1
CASSLEVQPGRRVQFF
>TRBJ2-7|TRBV15
CATSSDTRTYEQYF
>TRBJ2-3|TRBV9
CASSPIGTGGTDTQYF
>TRBJ1-6|TRBV6-5
CASSEGTNSPLHF
>TRBJ1-4|TRBV15
CATSGGQGGEKLFF
>TRBJ2-2|TRBV7-2
CASSSQGALPGELFF
>TRBJ1-2|TRBV6-6
CASSPGTYDGYTF
>TRBJ2-1|TRBV5-1
CASSRTGGGSYNEQFF
>TRBJ1-2|TRBV29-1
CSISIGQSGYTF
>TRBJ2-7|TRBV5-6
CASSLNGRAYYEQYF
>TRBJ1-3|TRBV20-1
CSGTLGNTIYF